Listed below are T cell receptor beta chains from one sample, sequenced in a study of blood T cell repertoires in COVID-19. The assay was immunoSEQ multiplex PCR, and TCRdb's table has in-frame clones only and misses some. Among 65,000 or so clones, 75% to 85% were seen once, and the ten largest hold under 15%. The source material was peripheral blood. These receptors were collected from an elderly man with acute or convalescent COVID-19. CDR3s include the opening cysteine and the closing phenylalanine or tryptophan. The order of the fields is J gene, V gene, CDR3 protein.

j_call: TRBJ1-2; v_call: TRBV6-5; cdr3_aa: CASGQGQINNYGYTF
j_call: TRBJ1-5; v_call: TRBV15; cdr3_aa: CATSRDLQGATSNQPQHF
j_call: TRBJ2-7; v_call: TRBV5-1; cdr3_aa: CASSLAGTSGGRTYEQYF
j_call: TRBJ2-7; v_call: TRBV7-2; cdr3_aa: CASSRRTGQGYEQYF
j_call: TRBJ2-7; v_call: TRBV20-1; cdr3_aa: CSASPSGSYEQYF
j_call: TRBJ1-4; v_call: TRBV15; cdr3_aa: CATRPAGPSNEKLFF
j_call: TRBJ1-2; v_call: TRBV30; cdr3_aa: CAWSTGGYGYTF
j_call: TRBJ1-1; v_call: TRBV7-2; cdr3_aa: CASSTQGAPNTEAFF
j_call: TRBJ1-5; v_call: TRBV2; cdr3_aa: CASMGGDQPQHF
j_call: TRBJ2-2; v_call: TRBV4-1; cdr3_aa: CASSQGPAGGADTGELFF
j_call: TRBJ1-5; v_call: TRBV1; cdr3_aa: CTSSQVWTSGNQPQHF
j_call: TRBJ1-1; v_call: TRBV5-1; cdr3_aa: CASSLSRGQRNTEAFF
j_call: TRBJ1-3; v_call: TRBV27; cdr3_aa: CASSPRQGISGNTIYF
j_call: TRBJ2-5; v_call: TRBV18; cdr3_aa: CASSIIGLAAPETQYF
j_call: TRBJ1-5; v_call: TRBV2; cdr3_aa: CASSGGRFNQPQHF
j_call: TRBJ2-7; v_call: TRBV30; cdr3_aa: CAWSRGAGGYEQYF
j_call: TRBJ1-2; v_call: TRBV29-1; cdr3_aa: CSVVGASYGYTF
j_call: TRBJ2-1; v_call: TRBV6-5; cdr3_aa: CASSYRQGYEQFF
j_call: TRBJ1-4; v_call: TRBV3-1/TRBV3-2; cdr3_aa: CASSQNPTGLNEKLFF
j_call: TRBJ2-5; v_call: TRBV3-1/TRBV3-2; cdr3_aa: CASSGPGGAETQYF
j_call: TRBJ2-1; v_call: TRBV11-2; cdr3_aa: CASSSLSEQFF
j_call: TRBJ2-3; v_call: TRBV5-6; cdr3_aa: CASSFRTSGGADTQYF
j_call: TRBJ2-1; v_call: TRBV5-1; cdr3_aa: CASSATRDRPYNEQFF
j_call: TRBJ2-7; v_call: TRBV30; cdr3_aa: CAWSVRHSNGEQYF
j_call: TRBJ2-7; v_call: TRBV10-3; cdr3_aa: CAISAGRAHEQYF
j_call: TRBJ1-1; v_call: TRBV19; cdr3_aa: CASSIAIYGNGNNGFMNTEAFF
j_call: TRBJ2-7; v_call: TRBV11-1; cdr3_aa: CASSKDRGRGEQYF
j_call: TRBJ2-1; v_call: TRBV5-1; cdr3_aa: CASSGPGDALGFF
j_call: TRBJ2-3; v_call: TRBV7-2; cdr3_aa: CASSLGVPGGGVADTQYF
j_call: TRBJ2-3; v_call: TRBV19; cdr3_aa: CASSPNPRDRGRGTDTQYF
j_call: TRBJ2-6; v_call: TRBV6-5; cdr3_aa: CASSPTGSGANVLTF
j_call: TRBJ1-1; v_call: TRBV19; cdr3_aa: CASSLTTRGNPEAFF
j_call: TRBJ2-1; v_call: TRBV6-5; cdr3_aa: CASRTGTGYRNEQFF
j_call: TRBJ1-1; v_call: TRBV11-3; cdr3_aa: CASSHEGAVTEAFF
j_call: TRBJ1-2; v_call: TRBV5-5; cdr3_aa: CASSPGSDYGYTF
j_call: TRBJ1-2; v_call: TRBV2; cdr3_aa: CASSEGQIYGYTF
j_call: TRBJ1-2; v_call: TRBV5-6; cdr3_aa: CASSSPGSSGFNYGYTF
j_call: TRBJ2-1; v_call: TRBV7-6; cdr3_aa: CASSPRILAGLDEQFF
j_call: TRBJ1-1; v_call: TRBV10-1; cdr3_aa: CASRPGTGGTEAFF
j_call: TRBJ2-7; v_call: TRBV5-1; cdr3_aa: CASRGDSAYEQYF
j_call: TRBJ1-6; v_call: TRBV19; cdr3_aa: CASSAGGNSPLHF
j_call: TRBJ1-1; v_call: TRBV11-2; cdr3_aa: CASSAAGGTEAFF
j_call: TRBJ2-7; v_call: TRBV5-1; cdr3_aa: CASSLGLGTYEQYF
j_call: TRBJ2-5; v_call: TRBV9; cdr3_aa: CASSVGFGRGVGETQYF
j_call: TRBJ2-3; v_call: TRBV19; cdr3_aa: CASSIRLAVSTDTQYF
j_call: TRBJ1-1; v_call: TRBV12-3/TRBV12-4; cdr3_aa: CASSLDRYTEAFF
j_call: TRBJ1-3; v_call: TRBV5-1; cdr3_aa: CASSSGTGGSGNTIYF
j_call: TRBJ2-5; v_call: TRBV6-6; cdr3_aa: CASRYLAGGKETQYF
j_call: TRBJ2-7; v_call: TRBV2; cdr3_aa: CASSLIEISYEQYF
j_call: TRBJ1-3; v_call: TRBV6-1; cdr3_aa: CASSALPGQGRTGNTIYF
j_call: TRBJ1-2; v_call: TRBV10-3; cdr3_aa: CAISDPDRGRYYGYTF
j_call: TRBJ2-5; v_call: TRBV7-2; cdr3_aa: CASSYGTSGARRETQYF
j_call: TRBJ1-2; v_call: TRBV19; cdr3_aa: CASSLRGTGVSNYGYTF